This record looks at one TCR beta chain sequence and its context. The antigen is not known. These data are taken from a study of OX40 agonist ivuxolimab in advanced cancers. Study details: People in dose escalation had one of these cancers: hepatocellular carcinoma, melanoma, renal cell or head and neck cancer. Anti-PD-1, anti-PD-L1 or anti-CTLA-4 therapy given earlier was allowed, and around 40% had some.

Overall study findings and caveats: Clonal expansion by week 6 occurred in CD4+ and CD8+ blood T cells (at 0.1 to 3.0 mg/kg).

TCRdb's copy holds only in-frame clones and misses some; the assay was immunoSEQ multiplex PCR. The sample lists about 62,000 clones, approximately 90% occurring once. The sequences come from CD4+ or CD8+ T cells sorted from blood, collected in a trial of the OX40 agonist ivuxolimab. The receptor comes from an adult with an advanced solid tumor such as melanoma, head and neck, liver or kidney cancer.

CDR3 in amino acids: CASSLGVNQLSGANVLTF. The CDR3 DNA follows: TGTGCCAGCAGCTTAGGCGTCAACCAACTCTCTGGGGCCAACGTCCTGACTTTC. This sequence joins TRBV7-2 and TRBJ2-6; no reliable D call. V shed 1 base and J shed 0 bases, with 13 bases lying between them. This CDR3 is built from 18 residues. Germline-derived CDR1 and CDR2 are SGHTA and FQGNSA.